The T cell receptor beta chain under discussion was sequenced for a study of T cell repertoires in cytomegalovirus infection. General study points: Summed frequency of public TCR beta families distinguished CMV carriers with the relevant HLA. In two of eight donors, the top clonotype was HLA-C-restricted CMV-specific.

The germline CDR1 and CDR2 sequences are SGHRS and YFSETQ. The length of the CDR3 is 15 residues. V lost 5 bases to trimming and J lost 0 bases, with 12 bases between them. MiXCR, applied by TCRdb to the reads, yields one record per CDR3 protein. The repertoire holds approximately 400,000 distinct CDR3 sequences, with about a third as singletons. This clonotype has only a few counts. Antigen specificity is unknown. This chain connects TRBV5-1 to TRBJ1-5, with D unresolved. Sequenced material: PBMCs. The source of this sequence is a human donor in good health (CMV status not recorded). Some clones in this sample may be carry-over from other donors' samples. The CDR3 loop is CASSPSPLSNQPQHF. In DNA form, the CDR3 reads TGCGCCAGCAGTCCCTCTCCCCTTAGCAATCAGCCCCAGCATTTT.